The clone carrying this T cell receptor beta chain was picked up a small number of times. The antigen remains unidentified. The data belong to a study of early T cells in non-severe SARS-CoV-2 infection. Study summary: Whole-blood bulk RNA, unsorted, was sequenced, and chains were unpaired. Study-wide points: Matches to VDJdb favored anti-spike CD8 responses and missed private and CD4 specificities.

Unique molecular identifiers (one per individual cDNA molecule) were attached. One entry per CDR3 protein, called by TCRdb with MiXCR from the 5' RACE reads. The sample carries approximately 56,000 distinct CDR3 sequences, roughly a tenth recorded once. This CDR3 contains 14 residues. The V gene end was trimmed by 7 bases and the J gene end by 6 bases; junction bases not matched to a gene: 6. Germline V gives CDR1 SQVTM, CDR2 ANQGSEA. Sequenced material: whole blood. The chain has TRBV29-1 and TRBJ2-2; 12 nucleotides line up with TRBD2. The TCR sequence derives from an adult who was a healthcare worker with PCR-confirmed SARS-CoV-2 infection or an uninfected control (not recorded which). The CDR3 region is CSARLAGAPGELFF. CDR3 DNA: TGCAGCGCCCGACTAGCGGGAGCCCCCGGGGAGCTGTTTTTT.